Listed below are T cell receptor beta chains from one sample, sequenced in a study of cytomegalovirus exposure and HLA in healthy donors. Sequencing was performed with immunoSEQ multiplex PCR; in TCRdb, only in-frame clones are kept and a portion is missing. Here the sample spans 270,000 or so clones, around 90% being singletons. Sequencing was carried out using PBMCs. These receptors all stem from a girl aged 2 to 10 in good health and CMV-seronegative. CDR3s include the opening cysteine and the closing phenylalanine or tryptophan. The order of the fields is V gene, D gene, J gene, clone size, CDR3 DNA, CDR3 protein. D genes are given only for firm matches. Size values are once, few and many counts, or a class for expanded clones, and some rows have none.

v_gene: TRBV2
d_gene: NA
j_gene: TRBJ2-7
abundance: NA
CDR3nt: TGTGCCAGCAGTGAAGCTTTTCGGGGGACCTACGAGCAGTACTTC
CDR3aa: CASSEAFRGTYEQYF

v_gene: TRBV10-2
d_gene: TRBD1
j_gene: TRBJ2-7
abundance: NA
CDR3nt: TGCGCCAGCAGCGCTCGGGACAGTAGCTCCTACGAGCAGTACTTC
CDR3aa: CASSARDSSSYEQYF

v_gene: TRBV27
d_gene: TRBD2
j_gene: TRBJ2-1
abundance: NA
CDR3nt: TGTGCCAGCAGTTCGACCGGGACTAGGGGATACAATGAGCAGTTCTTC
CDR3aa: CASSSTGTRGYNEQFF

v_gene: TRBV7-9
d_gene: TRBD1
j_gene: TRBJ2-7
abundance: NA
CDR3nt: TGTTCCAGCAGCTCCCCATCCAGGGGGCGACATCCCTACGAGCAGTACTTC
CDR3aa: CSSSSPSRGRHPYEQYF

v_gene: TRBV7-9
d_gene: NA
j_gene: TRBJ1-1
abundance: NA
CDR3nt: TGTGCCAGCAGCTTAGACAGGGTAAAGACTGAAGCTTTCTTT
CDR3aa: CASSLDRVKTEAFF

v_gene: TRBV7-5
d_gene: NA
j_gene: TRBJ2-1
abundance: few
CDR3nt: TGTGTCAGAAGCTTAGTTTCCCAGCGGGAGCCCTACAATGAGCAGTTCTTC
CDR3aa: CVRSLVSQREPYNEQFF

v_gene: TRBV6-1
d_gene: TRBD1
j_gene: TRBJ1-3
abundance: once
CDR3nt: TGTGCCGGTGGACAGGGTCTGACTGGAAACACCATATATTTT
CDR3aa: CAGGQGLTGNTIYF

v_gene: TRBV7-9
d_gene: TRBD1
j_gene: TRBJ2-7
abundance: NA
CDR3nt: TGTGCCAGCAGCACGACGGGGACGACAGGGAAGGGCTCCTACGAGCAGTACTTC
CDR3aa: CASSTTGTTGKGSYEQYF

v_gene: TRBV12-5
d_gene: TRBD1
j_gene: TRBJ2-1
abundance: NA
CDR3nt: TGTGCTAGTGGTTTCCCACGAGGGACAGGGATTTACAATGAGCAGTTCTTC
CDR3aa: CASGFPRGTGIYNEQFF

v_gene: TRBV27
d_gene: NA
j_gene: TRBJ2-3
abundance: NA
CDR3nt: TGTGCCAGCAGTCCCGAGGGAGATACGCAGTATTTT
CDR3aa: CASSPEGDTQYF

v_gene: TRBV5-4
d_gene: TRBD1
j_gene: TRBJ2-7
abundance: once
CDR3nt: TGTGCCAGCAGGGCGACAGGGTCCACCTACGAGCAGTACTTC
CDR3aa: CASRATGSTYEQYF

v_gene: TRBV30
d_gene: TRBD1
j_gene: TRBJ1-3
abundance: once
CDR3nt: TGTGCCTGGAGTGTCGAGTGGGGGACAGGGAGATCTGGAAACACCATATATTTT
CDR3aa: CAWSVEWGTGRSGNTIYF

v_gene: TRBV7-6
d_gene: TRBD1
j_gene: TRBJ1-4
abundance: NA
CDR3nt: TGTGCCAGCAGCACCCCGGGACAGATGAATGAAAAACTGTTTTTT
CDR3aa: CASSTPGQMNEKLFF

v_gene: TRBV10-3
d_gene: NA
j_gene: TRBJ2-7
abundance: once
CDR3nt: TGTGCCATCAGTGAGTCTCGGGGCTACGAGCAGTACTTC
CDR3aa: CAISESRGYEQYF

v_gene: TRBV6-1
d_gene: TRBD1
j_gene: TRBJ1-1
abundance: NA
CDR3nt: TGTGCCAGCAAAGAGACAGGGCGGGCTGAAGCTTTCTTT
CDR3aa: CASKETGRAEAFF

v_gene: TRBV18
d_gene: NA
j_gene: TRBJ2-1
abundance: NA
CDR3nt: TGTGCCAGCTCACCACGCGGAGGGACCTACAATGAGCAGTTCTTC
CDR3aa: CASSPRGGTYNEQFF

v_gene: TRBV28
d_gene: NA
j_gene: TRBJ1-4
abundance: NA
CDR3nt: TGTGCCAGCAGTTTTCCTTCGGGCGGGGGTGAAAAACTGTTTTTT
CDR3aa: CASSFPSGGGEKLFF

v_gene: TRBV27
d_gene: NA
j_gene: TRBJ2-3
abundance: NA
CDR3nt: TGTGCCAGCAGTACTCTATTAACTGGCACAGATACGCAGTATTTT
CDR3aa: CASSTLLTGTDTQYF

v_gene: TRBV7-3
d_gene: NA
j_gene: TRBJ1-1
abundance: NA
CDR3nt: TGTGCCAGCAGCTTAACGTGGGCTTTGAACACTGAAGCTTTCTTT
CDR3aa: CASSLTWALNTEAFF

v_gene: TRBV5-1
d_gene: NA
j_gene: TRBJ2-1
abundance: NA
CDR3nt: TGCGCCAGCAGCTTGGCAGCCAGCGGGACAATTAGCTCCTACAATGAGCAGTTCTTC
CDR3aa: CASSLAASGTISSYNEQFF

v_gene: TRBV7-2
d_gene: NA
j_gene: TRBJ1-5
abundance: NA
CDR3nt: TGTGCCAGCAGCTTAGGGTCGGGAACTCCCCGGACCCAGCATTTT
CDR3aa: CASSLGSGTPRTQHF

v_gene: TRBV27
d_gene: TRBD2
j_gene: TRBJ2-5
abundance: NA
CDR3nt: TGTGCCAGCAGTTCCTGGGGCGGGGGTAGCGGCAATGAAGAGACCCAGTACTTC
CDR3aa: CASSSWGGGSGNEETQYF

v_gene: TRBV6-1
d_gene: TRBD1
j_gene: TRBJ1-1
abundance: NA
CDR3nt: TGTGCCAGCAGAGACGATAGACAGGGTGTGTCTGAAGCTTTCTTT
CDR3aa: CASRDDRQGVSEAFF

v_gene: TRBV5-6
d_gene: NA
j_gene: TRBJ2-3
abundance: NA
CDR3nt: TGTGCCAGCAGCTTGGCCGGGGGGCGGAACACAGATACGCAGTATTTT
CDR3aa: CASSLAGGRNTDTQYF

v_gene: TRBV10-3
d_gene: TRBD1
j_gene: TRBJ2-7
abundance: NA
CDR3nt: TGTGCCACAAGACAGGGGCTTTCTAGGGAGCAGTACTTC
CDR3aa: CATRQGLSREQYF

v_gene: TRBV5-1
d_gene: TRBD2
j_gene: TRBJ2-5
abundance: NA
CDR3nt: TGCGCCAGCAGCCCGGGACTAGCGGGAGAGACCCAGTACTTC
CDR3aa: CASSPGLAGETQYF